What follows is one T cell receptor (beta chain) and its context. As yet, its antigen is unknown. This specimen includes other DNA sequences encoding the same CDR3. There were likely unrecorded immune exposures, though donors were nominally healthy when sampled. This sample was included in a study of cytomegalovirus exposure and HLA in healthy donors. Overall study results and limits: Testing in vitro showed a few CMV-associated chains specific for CMV antigens. The study had only CMV serostatus as immune exposure information. Earlier results showed most TCR beta V segments being productive about 87% or about 30% of the time.

60 Vbeta and 13 Jbeta primers were used in PCR. Clones were read by immunoSEQ multiplex PCR, and TCRdb kept only the in-frame ones, dropping some. Of 100,000 or so clones detected, about 80% appear once; the ten largest clones hold approximately 7.9%. Sequenced input: PBMCs. This clonotype was obtained from a man aged 25 to 40 in good health and CMV-seronegative.

CDR3 sequence: CASSVAGGDTEAFF. As DNA, the CDR3 is TGTGCCAGCAGCGTAGCGGGGGGGGACACTGAAGCTTTCTTT. The V and J genes are TRBV9 and TRBJ1-1, with D possibly TRBD1 on 5 matching bases. This CDR3 has 14 residues. In germline, CDR1 is SGDLS, CDR2 YYNGEE. V was pared by 0 bases and J by 3 bases, with 9 bases between.